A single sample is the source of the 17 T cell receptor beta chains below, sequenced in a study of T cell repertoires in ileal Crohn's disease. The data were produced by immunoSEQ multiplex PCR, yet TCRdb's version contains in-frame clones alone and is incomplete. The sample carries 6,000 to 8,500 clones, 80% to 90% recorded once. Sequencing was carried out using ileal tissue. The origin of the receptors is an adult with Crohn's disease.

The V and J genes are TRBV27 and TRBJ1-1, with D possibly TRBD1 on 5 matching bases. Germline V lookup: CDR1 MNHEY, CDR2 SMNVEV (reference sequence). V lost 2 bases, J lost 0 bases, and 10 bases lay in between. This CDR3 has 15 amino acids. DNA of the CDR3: TGTGCCAGCAGTTTAGGGGGGGGGATGAACACTGAAGCTTTCTTT. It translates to CASSLGGGMNTEAFF.

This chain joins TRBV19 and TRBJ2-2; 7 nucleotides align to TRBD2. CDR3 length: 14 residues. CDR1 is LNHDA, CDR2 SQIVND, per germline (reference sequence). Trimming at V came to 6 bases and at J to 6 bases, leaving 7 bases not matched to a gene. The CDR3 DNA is TGTGCCAGTAGACCCGCGGCGGGAGCCGGGGAGCTGTTTTTT. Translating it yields CASRPAAGAGELFF.

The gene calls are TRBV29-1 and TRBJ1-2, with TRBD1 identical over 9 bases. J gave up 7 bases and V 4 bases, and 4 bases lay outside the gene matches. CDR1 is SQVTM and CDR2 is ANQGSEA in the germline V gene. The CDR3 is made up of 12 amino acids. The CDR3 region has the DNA TGCAGCGTTGGACAGGGGGTCCGTGGCTACACCTTC. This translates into CSVGQGVRGYTF.

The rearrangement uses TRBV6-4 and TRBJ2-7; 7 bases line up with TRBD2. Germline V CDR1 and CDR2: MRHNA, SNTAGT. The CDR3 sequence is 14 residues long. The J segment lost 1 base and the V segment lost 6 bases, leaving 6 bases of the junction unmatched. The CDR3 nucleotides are TGTGCCAGCAGCCCCGCGGGAGATTCCTACGAGCAGTACTTC. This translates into CASSPAGDSYEQYF.

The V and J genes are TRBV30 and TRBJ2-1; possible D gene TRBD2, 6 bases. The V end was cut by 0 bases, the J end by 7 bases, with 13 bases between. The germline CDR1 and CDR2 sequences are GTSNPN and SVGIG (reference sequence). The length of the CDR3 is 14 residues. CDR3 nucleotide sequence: TGTGCCTGGAGTGTCCAACGGGAGAGGAATGAGCAGTTCTTC. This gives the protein CAWSVQRERNEQFF.

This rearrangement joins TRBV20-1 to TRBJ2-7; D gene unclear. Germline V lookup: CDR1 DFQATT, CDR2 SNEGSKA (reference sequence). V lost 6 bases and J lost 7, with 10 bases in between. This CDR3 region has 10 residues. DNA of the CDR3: TGCAGTGCCCTAGACCTAGAGCAGTACTTC. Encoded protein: CSALDLEQYF.

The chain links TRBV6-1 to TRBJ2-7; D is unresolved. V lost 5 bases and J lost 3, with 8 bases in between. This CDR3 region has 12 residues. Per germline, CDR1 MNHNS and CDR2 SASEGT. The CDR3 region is CASSPFSYEQYF. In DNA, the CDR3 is TGTGCCAGCAGTCCCTTCAGCTACGAGCAGTACTTC.

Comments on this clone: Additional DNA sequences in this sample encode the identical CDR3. In nucleotides, the CDR3 is TGTGCCAGCAGCTTACAGGTCTACAATGAGCAGTTCTTC. This gives the protein CASSLQVYNEQFF. The chain carries TRBV7-2 and TRBJ2-1; no firm D call. V gave up 2 bases and J gave up 3 bases, with 5 bases separating them. The CDR3 is made up of 13 amino acids. Germline V gives CDR1 SGHTA, CDR2 FQGNSA.

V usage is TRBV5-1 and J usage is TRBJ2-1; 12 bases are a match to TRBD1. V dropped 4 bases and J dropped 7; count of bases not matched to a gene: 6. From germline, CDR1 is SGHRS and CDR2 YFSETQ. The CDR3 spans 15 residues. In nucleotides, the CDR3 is TGCGCCAGCAGCCCGGGACAGGGGGCGCGAAATGAGCAGTTCTTC. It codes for CASSPGQGARNEQFF.

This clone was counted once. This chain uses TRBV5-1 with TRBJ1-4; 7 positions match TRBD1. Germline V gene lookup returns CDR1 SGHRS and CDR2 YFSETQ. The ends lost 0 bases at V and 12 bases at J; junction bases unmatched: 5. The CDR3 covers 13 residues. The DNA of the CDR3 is TGCGCCAGCAGCTTGGCTGAGGGGGCTGAACTGTTTTTT. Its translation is CASSLAEGAELFF.

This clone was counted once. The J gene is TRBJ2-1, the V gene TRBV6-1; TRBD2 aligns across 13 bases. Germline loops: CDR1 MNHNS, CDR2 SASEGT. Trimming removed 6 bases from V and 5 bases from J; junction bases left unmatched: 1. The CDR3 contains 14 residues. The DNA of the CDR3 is TGTGCCAGCAGACTAGCGGGAGGGAACAATGAGCAGTTCTTC. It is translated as CASRLAGGNNEQFF.

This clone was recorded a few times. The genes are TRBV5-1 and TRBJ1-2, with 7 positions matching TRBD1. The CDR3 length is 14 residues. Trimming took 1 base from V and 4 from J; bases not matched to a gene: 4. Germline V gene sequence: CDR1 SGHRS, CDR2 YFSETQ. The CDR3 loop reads CASSLTGVVYGYTF. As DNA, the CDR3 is TGCGCCAGCAGCTTGACAGGGGTCGTCTATGGCTACACCTTC.

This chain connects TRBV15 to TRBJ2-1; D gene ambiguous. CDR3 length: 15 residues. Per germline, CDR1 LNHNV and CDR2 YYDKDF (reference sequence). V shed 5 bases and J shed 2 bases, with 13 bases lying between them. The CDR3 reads CATSAPGRTYNEQFF. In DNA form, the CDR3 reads TGTGCCACCAGCGCTCCGGGTCGAACCTACAATGAGCAGTTCTTC.

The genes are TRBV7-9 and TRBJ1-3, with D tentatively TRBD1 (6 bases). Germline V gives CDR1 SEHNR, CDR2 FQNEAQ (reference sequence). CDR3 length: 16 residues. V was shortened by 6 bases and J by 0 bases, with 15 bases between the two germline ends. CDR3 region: CASSISGTNSGNTIYF. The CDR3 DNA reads TGTGCCAGCAGTATATCAGGGACAAACTCTGGAAACACCATATATTTT.

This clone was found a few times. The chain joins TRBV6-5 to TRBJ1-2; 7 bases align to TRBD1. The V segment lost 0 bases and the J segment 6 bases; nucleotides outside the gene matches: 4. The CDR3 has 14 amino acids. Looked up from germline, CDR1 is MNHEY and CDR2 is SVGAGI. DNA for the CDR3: TGTGCCAGCAGTTACTCGACAGGGAACCATGGCTACACCTTC. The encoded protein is CASSYSTGNHGYTF.

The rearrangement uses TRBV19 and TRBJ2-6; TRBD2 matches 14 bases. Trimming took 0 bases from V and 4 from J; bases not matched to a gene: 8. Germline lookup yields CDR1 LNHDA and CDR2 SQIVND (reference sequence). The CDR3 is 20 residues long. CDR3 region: CASSIEGLAGGRQGANVLTF. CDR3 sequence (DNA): TGTGCCAGTAGTATAGAAGGACTAGCGGGAGGCCGACAAGGGGCCAACGTCCTGACTTTC.

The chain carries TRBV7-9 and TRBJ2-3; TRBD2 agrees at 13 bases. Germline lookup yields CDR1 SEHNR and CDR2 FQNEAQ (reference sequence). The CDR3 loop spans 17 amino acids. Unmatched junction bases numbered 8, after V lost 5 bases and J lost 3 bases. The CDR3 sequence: CASSAILAGGITDTQYF. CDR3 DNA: TGTGCCAGCAGCGCGATACTAGCGGGAGGGATAACAGATACGCAGTATTTT.